This T cell receptor beta chain comes out of a study of response to subunit inactivated influenza vaccine. A word on this clonotype: Its antigen is not identified.

TCRdb passed the RT-PCR reads through MiXCR, listing each CDR3 protein once. Of about 580,000 distinct CDR3 sequences in the sample, less than 15% are singletons; the top ten hold over 8.5%. This CDR3 is built from 13 residues. The ends lost 7 bases at V and 2 bases at J; junction bases unmatched: 3. The V gene's germline CDR1 is KGHDR and CDR2 SFDVKD. Study results and caveats: Seasonal influenza vaccination, on each occasion, was suggested by the authors to recruit few new T cells.

V usage is TRBV24-1 and J usage is TRBJ2-5, with TRBD2 matching over 7 bases. The TCR comes from a man aged 45-65 years who received an inactivated influenza vaccine. The source was PBMCs from blood, collected 11 to 12 days after vaccination. The CDR3 reads CATSRSGQETQYF. The CDR3 nucleotides read TGTGCCACCAGCCGTAGCGGGCAAGAGACCCAGTACTTC.